The clone carrying this TCR beta chain is deemed hyperexpanded. As for time point: sample taken at primary tumor resection. Patients with untreated early-stage non-small cell lung cancer, numbering more than 55, were the donors. The input material, whole RNA from tumor, nontumor lung or frozen PBMC, was sequenced unsorted. A unique molecular identifier was attached to every TCR cDNA molecule. Each CDR3 protein is one row after TCRdb ran MiXCR on the 5' RACE reads. This table has 1,500 to 2,000 distinct CDR3 sequences, less than 15% appearing once. The data belong to a study of spatial heterogeneity in lung cancer. At the level of the study: There were, on average, more than 8.5 raw-read appearances for each unique TCR and UMI combination.

Germline assignment: CDR1 MNHEY and CDR2 SVGEGT. Trimming left V 2 bases short and J 2 bases short, with 6 bases between. The CDR3 extends over 13 amino acids. The specimen was normal lung tissue next to the tumor, collected at surgery. The rearrangement joins TRBV6-2 or TRBV6-3 to TRBJ1-1; possibly TRBD1 for D (5 bases). The sequence came from a male donor with early-stage non-small cell lung cancer. The CDR3 region has the DNA TGTGCCAGCAGTTACCGGGACAACACTGAAGCTTTCTTT. Translating it yields CASSYRDNTEAFF.